The subject of this entry is one T cell receptor beta chain. No cognate antigen has been identified for it. Within one base of it there is no much larger clone, and no base qualities were kept. The library was generated by the immunoSEQ multiplex PCR assay. For the multiplex PCR, a mixture combining 60 forward primers for TCR Vbeta segments and 13 reverse primers for TCR Jbeta segments was used. The CDR3 region of rearranged TCR beta genes was amplified from genomic DNA by a multiplex PCR assay. The amplified TCR beta libraries were sequenced on the Illumina HiSeq System as 87-base-pair reads. As for how the authors treated the data: A later analysis tallied roughly 80 million unique TCR beta chains across the 666 repertoires, and about 10 million of those chains were shared by two or more donors. Raw reads were error-corrected and collapsed into unique sequences by a nearest-neighbor algorithm in which closely related sequences were merged to remove PCR and sequencing errors. CDR3 sequences were aligned to IMGT reference sequences to assign V, D and J gene segments. Each retained sequence needed at least a six-nucleotide match to both a V gene segment and a J gene segment. A rearrangement counted as productive if the CDR3 had no stop codons and remained in frame with V and J, and every other rearrangement counted as non-productive. Following IMGT convention, CDR3 was defined as the stretch from the second conserved V-encoded cysteine up to the conserved J-encoded phenylalanine. Sequences without an unambiguous match to a single V gene segment were excluded from the earlier analysis of approximately 600 of the donors. An earlier analysis of fewer than 650 of the donors classified V segments as functional when productive rearrangements were above 56.7% and as segregating when the standard deviation between donors was above 5%. A statistical classification framework was developed to diagnose cytomegalovirus status using the catalog of TCR beta chain sequences. In a later analysis, V and J genes were assigned by comparing TCR nucleotide sequences against IMGT/GENE-DB human TR gene sequences. Using the TCRdist pipeline, a later analysis assigned CDR3 sequences along with most-parsimonious VDJ recombination scenarios. In a later analysis, every TCR beta chain was defined by the combination of its CDR3 amino acid sequence and its V-gene family, and reads without a unique V-gene family were dropped. As a way to deal with suspected cross-contamination and a sequencing artifact, a later analysis dropped roughly 620 nucleotide sequences that were highly shared and had low generation probability. In a later analysis, a clonal expansion index was calculated for each public chain from normalized within-repertoire ranks of inferred template counts. Generation probabilities in a later analysis came from a VDJ recombination model fitted to out-of-frame rearrangements, and those results were checked against IGoR. In a later analysis, TCR-TCR, TCR-HLA and TCR-CMV co-occurrence was scored with hypergeometric tests, and a repertoire-size bias correction was applied to TCR pairs. In a later analysis, false discovery rates were estimated by permuting HLA or CMV assignments 20 times. In a later analysis, co-occurring TCRs were grouped using DBSCAN, and TCRdist sequence similarity was added for clustering within HLA-allele-positive subsets. Repertoires with fewer than 30,000 or more than 120,000 public chains were left out of co-occurrence clustering, as were five repertoires with anomalous nucleotide sharing. The table comes from immuneACCESS by way of TCRdb, which keeps in-frame sequences with V and J called. Part of the clones is missing from these tables; in studies checked, under half for an unresolved V gene and the rest for unknown reasons. V and J calls and clone size are copied from that table; D and trimming were computed from the DNA. The sample table contains 85,000 to 110,000 clones; only one count was recorded for around 77% of them. The ten most abundant clones make up approximately 3.7% of the sample.

The source of the sample is a study of cytomegalovirus exposure and HLA in healthy donors (dated by TCRdb to the late 2010s). Regarding the study in general: According to an earlier analysis of around 600 of the donors, about 170 million T cells yielded over 100 million unique TCR beta sequences and approximately 300 Gb of sequence data. Four to six DR-DQ haplotypes were handled as single units for association and clustering, since linkage in the cohort was strong. All discovery cohort repertoires had been generated on a single sequencing platform. Genome-wide SNP genotypes for about 65% of the roughly 670 donors were used in a later genetic analysis, which treated that subset as a discovery cohort. The study was designed to test whether signatures of past pathogen exposure could be identified by cataloging public T cell receptors. In an earlier analysis of roughly 600 of the donors, high-throughput TCR beta sequencing was used to judge whether each TCR beta V gene segment behaved as functional or pseudogenic. About 310 gigabases of sequencing data and roughly 90 million unique TCR sequences were included in an early release covering about 700 HLA-typed donors. Among the roughly 390 genotyped donors, approximately 77% belonged to the genetic ancestry cluster associated with self-reported Caucasian donors. HLA typing covered class I and class II loci at four-digit resolution. The T cell repertoires of 700 or so subjects were profiled by immunosequencing and related to cytomegalovirus serostatus. In addition to the first cohort of 666 subjects, a separate validation cohort of 100 to 150 different subjects was used. Typing coverage differed by locus: A, B, C, DRB1 and DQB1 were typed in roughly 629-630 donors, DQA1 in roughly 500, DPA1 in around 580, and DPB1 in around 440. To study patterns of TCR occurrence, a later analysis re-analyzed previously published TCR beta repertoires from around 700 donors and added high-resolution HLA genotyping. Among about 400 genotyped donors of the cohort, an average of roughly 230,000 unique TCR beta nucleotide sequences was sequenced per donor, of which about 19% were non-productive. In the later analysis, no new phenotypic data were used to find candidate immune exposures; instead, reliance was placed on TCR beta sequences and their occurrence across donors. The study combined high-throughput TCR immunosequencing, statistical association of individual TCRs with disease status, and machine learning to predict cytomegalovirus infection status. Alongside the repertoire data, information on donor age, sex, ethnicity and CMV serostatus was compiled.

The cohort comprised 666 healthy bone marrow donors. Cohort members were all nominally healthy when sampled, although unrecorded immune exposures were likely present. The donor was CMV seropositive and belonged to the group of 250 to 300 seropositive cohort members. Every donor gave a peripheral blood sample, and the peripheral blood mononuclear cells from that sample were used for TCR beta sequencing. Genomic DNA extraction from the blood cell samples was performed with the Qiagen DNeasy Blood Extraction Kit. CDR1 and CDR2 were assigned from the germline V gene as SGDLS and YYNGEE. Germline trimming amounts to 3 bases on V and 2 bases on J, with 11 as the count of junction bases outside the gene matches. Reading from cysteine to phenylalanine, the CDR3 counts 19 amino acids. This entry keeps only the CDR3 DNA: 57 bases, framed from base 1. Here is what the overall study found, with its caveats: Because HLA typing was unavailable for some donors at each locus, only the typed subset was used in association tests. In vitro tests confirmed that a few of the cytomegalovirus-associated TCR beta chains recognize cytomegalovirus antigens. The earlier analysis of 587 of the donors excluded fewer than 20 rarely observed V segments, including chromosome 9 orphons, because counts were too low. In a later analysis, 15,000 to 20,000 TCR beta sequences were associated with specific HLA alleles at a false discovery rate of 0.05. Only TCR beta chains were sequenced in this cohort, and the absence of alpha or paired-chain data limited detectable features. A further reported finding was that TCR beta sequences accurately predicted the HLA-A and HLA-B alleles for most subjects in the first cohort. In the study, approximately 150 TCR beta chains were listed as associated with cytomegalovirus. In a later analysis, several top co-occurrence clusters were reported to appear linked to parvovirus B19, influenza, CMV and Epstein-Barr virus. A cluster of highly shared sequence variants was judged likely to represent a technical artifact of the sequencing pipeline. Broadly in line with IMGT annotations, most TCR beta V segments showed up in productive rearrangements about 87% or about 30% of the time in an earlier analysis of about 500 of the donors. Compared with the approximately 670-donor mean, donors in an Asian-associated ancestry cluster had fewer N-insertions in productive TCRs, according to a later genetic analysis. The only immune exposure information available for the cohort was CMV serostatus. V-gene and J-gene trimming of TCR beta chains was associated with a missense DCLRE1C variant in a later genetic analysis, and the association was replicated in an independent cohort. The presence/absence analyses assumed that sequencing depth was roughly uniform across donors, and that assumption may not be true. A later analysis found that TCR association rates varied across HLA loci, with DRB1 alleles showing the most associated TCRs and HLA-C alleles the fewest. It was suggested by the authors that the approach could potentially be generalized to other disease states and immunological phenotypes. Compared with equally common non-associated chains, HLA-associated TCR beta chains in a later analysis were more clonally expanded and had lower generation probabilities. Most TCR sequences were observed very rarely across donors, whereas some public TCRs were present in many individuals. Assigning TCR associations to individual alleles was difficult when HLA alleles, especially DR and DQ, strongly co-occurred. In both the original and validation cohorts, the classifier was reported to diagnose cytomegalovirus status with high specificity and sensitivity. Most CMV-associated TCR beta chains appeared to be HLA-restricted in a later analysis, and the HLA associations seemed to be driven largely by CMV exposure. Some IMGT-functional V segments, including TRBV6-2 and TRBV6-3, could not be distinguished by the 87-base-pair reads and were therefore excluded. Linkage disequilibrium might explain the correlated functional status among segregating V segments, but an unknown experimental factor could not be ruled out.

The sequencing input was PBMCs. This sequence originates from a middle-aged man in good health and CMV-seropositive. The chain was built from TRBV9 and TRBJ2-3, and TRBD2 matches 14 of the central bases. The encoded CDR3 is CASSALTSGRAQYTDTQYF. The DNA sequence is TGTGCCAGCAGCGCACTGACTAGCGGGAGGGCCCAGTACACAGATACGCAGTATTTT.